These 10 T cell receptor beta chains were all obtained from the same sample, sequenced in a study of OX40 agonist ivuxolimab in advanced cancers. The repertoire was sequenced with immunoSEQ multiplex PCR; TCRdb's copy has only in-frame clones and lacks some. Found here are just over 90,000 clones, 91% of them singletons; the top ten hold over 0.7%. The material was CD4+ or CD8+ T cells sorted from blood, obtained in a trial of the OX40 agonist ivuxolimab. These receptors all stem from an adult with an advanced solid tumor such as melanoma, head and neck, liver or kidney cancer.

The V and J genes are TRBV11-3 and TRBJ2-7; D possibly corresponds to TRBD2 (5 bases). Germline lookup yields CDR1 SGHNT and CDR2 YENEEA. Trimming left V 3 bases short and J 0 bases short, with 6 bases between. The length of the CDR3 is 13 residues. The CDR3 loop is CASSFGISYEQYF. As DNA, the CDR3 is TGTGCCAGCAGCTTCGGGATCTCCTACGAGCAGTACTTC.

This clone was counted a few times. This chain uses TRBV19 with TRBJ1-5, with D perhaps matching TRBD1 (5 bases). The CDR3 is made up of 15 amino acids. V was clipped by 3 bases and J by 3 bases, with 12 bases between them. The germline CDR1 and CDR2 sequences are LNHDA and SQIVND (reference sequence). The CDR3 protein is CASSIGGVLNQPQHF. For the CDR3, the DNA is TGTGCCAGTAGTATCGGGGGGGTTCTCAATCAGCCCCAGCATTTT.

The J gene is TRBJ1-1, the V gene TRBV29-1; the D is unclear. Deletions cut 1 base from V and 1 base from J, with 10 bases between. Germline assignment: CDR1 SQVTM and CDR2 ANQGSEA. The CDR3 spans 14 residues. CDR3 DNA: TGCAGCGTTGAAGTTTGGGGAGGGAACACTGAAGCTTTCTTT. It is translated as CSVEVWGGNTEAFF.

The chain carries TRBV28 and TRBJ2-1, with D unclear. The CDR3 totals 16 residues. The germline V and J ends were trimmed by 6 bases and 3 bases, with 18 bases remaining between them. Looked up from germline, CDR1 is MDHEN and CDR2 is SYDVKM. CDR3 protein: CASRLRGYRSYNEQFF. The CDR3 bases are TGTGCCAGCAGACTCCGTGGGTACAGAAGCTACAATGAGCAGTTCTTC.

This chain uses TRBV21-1 with TRBJ2-7; whether TRBD1, the table's D call, matches the DNA was not checked. TRBV21-1 represents a pseudogene. The CDR3 covers 15 residues. CDR3 sequence: CASSFWTGVRYEQYF. In DNA form, the CDR3 reads TGTGCCAGCAGCTTTTGGACAGGGGTGAGGTACGAGCAGTACTTC.

This chain joins TRBV11-3 and TRBJ2-2, with a possible D match to TRBD2 (5 bases). The CDR3 has 15 amino acids. The germline CDR1 and CDR2 sequences are SGHNT and YENEEA. V was trimmed by 2 bases and J by 2 bases, leaving 9 bases between them. The CDR3 region is CASSLRSGNTGELFF. CDR3 nucleotides: TGTGCCAGCAGCTTACGGAGCGGAAACACCGGGGAGCTGTTTTTT.

DNA of the CDR3: TGTGCCAGCAGTCGGGACAAGACCTACGAGCAGTACTTC. Translating gives CASSRDKTYEQYF. The rearrangement joins TRBV6-5 to TRBJ2-7; D perhaps matches TRBD1 (6 bases). V lost 5 bases to trimming and J lost 2 bases, with 10 bases between them. Germline values: CDR1 MNHEY, CDR2 SVGAGI. This CDR3 is built from 13 residues.

The gene calls are TRBV4-1 and TRBJ2-1, with 9 nucleotides matching TRBD2. V lost 7 bases and J lost 7; bases outside the gene matches: 14. Germline V gene sequence: CDR1 MGHRA, CDR2 YSYEKL. The length of the CDR3 is 16 residues. The chain's CDR3 is CASNPEGIAGVNEQFF. CDR3 sequence (DNA): TGCGCCAGCAACCCCGAGGGAATAGCGGGAGTAAATGAGCAGTTCTTC.

The chain combines TRBV11-2 with TRBJ2-2; TRBD1 aligns across 12 bases. The CDR3 length is 18 residues. CDR1 SGHAT and CDR2 FQNNGV come from the germline V gene. The ends lost 6 bases at V and 2 bases at J; junction bases unmatched: 10. The CDR3 sequence: CASRGDRGRESNTGELFF. CDR3 sequence (DNA): TGTGCCAGCAGGGGGGACAGGGGGCGAGAATCAAACACCGGGGAGCTGTTTTTT.

This clone was found once. The V gene is TRBV5-5, the J gene TRBJ1-2; TRBD1 agrees at 7 bases. The CDR3 has 15 residues. J was trimmed by 4 bases and V by 4 bases; bases with no gene match: 10. The V gene's germline CDR1 is SGHKS and CDR2 YYEKEE (reference sequence). The DNA for the CDR3 is TGTGCCAGCAGCGGGGGACAGTCAAAGTCCTATGGCTACACCTTC. It yields the protein CASSGGQSKSYGYTF.